The rows below give T cell receptor beta chains drawn from one sample of a study of response to subunit inactivated influenza vaccine. TCRdb recomputed calls from the RT-PCR reads with MiXCR, one row per CDR3 protein. The table includes a few hundred thousand distinct CDR3 sequences, roughly 15% detected once. This material consisted of PBMCs from blood, taken approximately 12 days after vaccination. These TCRs come from a man aged 50-60 years who received an inactivated influenza vaccine. CDR3s include the opening cysteine and the closing phenylalanine or tryptophan. The D gene is left open where the match is weak. The size field is filled for only some rows; it gives once, few, many or a size class.

j_call v_call clone_size d_call cdr3_nt cdr3_aa
TRBJ2-2 TRBV11-2 NA NA TGTGCCAGCAGCTTAGTAGCTCTCTTCGCGGGGAACACCGGGGAGCTGTTTTTT CASSLVALFAGNTGELFF
TRBJ2-2 TRBV9 NA NA TGTGCCAGCAGCCCCCCGTGGAGGGGGGCGCAGGATGGGGACACCGGGGAGCTGTTTTTT CASSPPWRGAQDGDTGELFF
TRBJ2-1 TRBV4-3 few NA TGCGCCAGCAGCCAAGCTGCTGGACTAAAAGACAATGAGCAGTTCTTC CASSQAAGLKDNEQFF
TRBJ1-1 TRBV20-1 few NA TGCAGTGCTAGAGACCCCCGGGTGGCAATGCGAACTTTCTTT CSARDPRVAMRTFF
TRBJ2-1 TRBV6-1 NA TRBD1 TGTGCCAGCAGTGAAGCGATACCGGGACAGCCTTGGAATGAGCAGTTCTTC CASSEAIPGQPWNEQFF
TRBJ2-7 TRBV10-3 few TRBD2 TGTGCCATCGCGAGAGGGACTAGCGGGACCGGTAATAGCTACGAGCAGTACTTC CAIARGTSGTGNSYEQYF
TRBJ2-5 TRBV20-1 NA NA TGCAGTGCTAGGACCCTTTATGGAACAGGGGAGACCCAGTACTTC CSARTLYGTGETQYF
TRBJ2-1 TRBV12-3/TRBV12-4 NA NA TGTGCCAGCACCTCCTTGGACATATCCTACAATGAGCAGTTCTTC CASTSLDISYNEQFF
TRBJ1-1 TRBV18 few NA TGTGCCAGCTCACCACTTTCTCAGGAGACTGAAGCTTTCTTT CASSPLSQETEAFF
TRBJ1-5 TRBV6-2/TRBV6-3 many NA TGTGCCAGCAGTTACGGGGGACAGCCCCAGCATTTT CASSYGGQPQHF
TRBJ2-1 TRBV14 many TRBD1 TGTGCCAGCAGCCAAGGCAGGGGGTCCTACAATGAGCAGTTCTTC CASSQGRGSYNEQFF
TRBJ2-2 TRBV5-1 many NA TGCGCCAGCAGCTTGGCTGAGACCGGGGAGCTGTTTTTT CASSLAETGELFF
TRBJ2-5 TRBV7-2 NA TRBD2 TGTGCCAGCAGCTTAACTAGCGGGGGGGTTTGGGAGACCCAGTACTTC CASSLTSGGVWETQYF
TRBJ2-2 TRBV9 NA TRBD1 TGTGCCAGCAGCGTAAGGGGGACAGACCACACCGGGGAGCTGTTTTTT CASSVRGTDHTGELFF
TRBJ2-7 TRBV7-2 NA TRBD1 TGTGCCAGCAGCTTATCAATTACAGGGGCGTACGAGCAGTACTTC CASSLSITGAYEQYF
TRBJ2-2 TRBV28 few NA TGTGCCAGCAGTCTCCGACAGGCCACCGGGGAGCTGTTTTTT CASSLRQATGELFF
TRBJ2-5 TRBV7-9 few NA TGTGCCAGCAGCTTTGGGTTGGGTCAGGAGACCCAGTACTTC CASSFGLGQETQYF
TRBJ1-2 TRBV29-1 many NA TGCAGCGTTGAAGATAAAGTCGGTGGCTACACCTTC CSVEDKVGGYTF
TRBJ2-5 TRBV5-5 NA NA TGTGCCAGCAGCCCCAGAACGAGGTTAGGAGAGACCCAGTACTTC CASSPRTRLGETQYF
TRBJ2-3 TRBV29-1 few NA TGCAGCGTTGAAACGGGTAGCACAGATACGCAGTATTTT CSVETGSTDTQYF